The 19 T cell receptor beta chains in this list originate from one sample, sequenced in a study of blood T cell repertoires in COVID-19 (dated by TCRdb to the early 2020s). To prepare the library, the immunoSEQ multiplex PCR assay was applied. The immuneACCESS repertoire file appears here via TCRdb, limited to in-frame rearrangements. These files lack a portion of the clones; in checked studies, under half of the deficit traces to unresolved V genes, and the cause of the others is not known. The sample table contains more than 200,000 clones; only one count was recorded for roughly 82% of them. The top ten clonotypes cover around 1.5% of the sample. Input material: peripheral blood. The origin of the receptors is a middle-aged woman who had recovered from COVID-19.

A single count supports this clone. The chain has TRBV28 and TRBJ1-5; 7 bases fit TRBD1. V dropped 4 bases and J dropped 3; count of bases not matched to a gene: 9. CDR1 MDHEN and CDR2 SYDVKM come from the germline V gene. The CDR3 totals 16 residues. CDR3: CASSSHQGVDNQPQHF. CDR3 sequence (DNA): TGTGCCAGCAGTTCCCACCAGGGGGTTGACAATCAGCCCCAGCATTTT.

The rearrangement links TRBV3-1 (or the pseudogene TRBV3-2) to TRBJ1-6; D might be TRBD1 (5 bases). In germline, CDR1 is LGHDT, CDR2 YNNKEL (reference sequence). The CDR3 extends over 16 amino acids. Trimming shortened V by 3 bases and J by 10 bases, and 19 bases separated the two germline ends. The CDR3 region is CASSQRGGEGSSPLHF. CDR3 DNA sequence: TGTGCCAGCAGCCAGCGGGGGGGGGAGGGGTCGTCACCCCTCCACTTT.

This rearrangement joins TRBV28 to TRBJ2-7, with 8 bases identical to TRBD1. Germline-derived CDR1 and CDR2 are MDHEN and SYDVKM. The J segment lost 5 bases and the V segment lost 1 base, leaving 7 bases of the junction unmatched. This CDR3 is built from 15 residues. CDR3 DNA: TGTGCCAGCAGTTTATATCAGGGGGCGAGAGACGAGCAGTACTTC. It translates to CASSLYQGARDEQYF.

The chain uses TRBV10-3 and TRBJ1-5, with D hard to call. Trimming stripped 0 bases from V and 0 bases from J, with 6 bases between. The CDR3 covers 15 residues. The germline gives CDR1 ENHRY, CDR2 SYGVKD. The CDR3 DNA reads as TGTGCCATCAGTGAGTCCTCGGTTAGCAATCAGCCCCAGCATTTT. Its protein is CAISESSVSNQPQHF.

This clone occurred many times. The rearrangement joins TRBV9 to TRBJ2-5; TRBD2 matches at 9 bases. Per germline, CDR1 SGDLS and CDR2 YYNGEE. V trimming: 4 bases; J trimming: 5 bases; junction bases outside the gene matches: 9. This CDR3 region has 15 residues. As DNA, the CDR3 is TGTGCCAGCAGCCCAGAGGGCGGGGGGGCCGAGACCCAGTACTTC. Translation gives CASSPEGGGAETQYF.

The chain carries TRBV24-1 and TRBJ2-4, with D perhaps matching TRBD2 (6 bases). Germline CDR1 KGHDR, CDR2 SFDVKD. The V and J ends lost 4 bases and 5 bases respectively, with 17 bases between them. CDR3 size: 16 residues. CDR3 sequence reads: CATSDPKEGVQNIQYF. DNA for the CDR3: TGTGCCACCAGTGACCCCAAGGAGGGAGTTCAAAACATTCAGTACTTC.

The chain couples TRBV5-1 to TRBJ1-2; possible D gene TRBD1, 5 bases. V gave up 0 bases and J gave up 8 bases, with 11 bases separating them. The CDR3 consists of 13 residues. Looked up from germline, CDR1 is SGHRS and CDR2 is YFSETQ. The CDR3 sequence: CASSLEAGAGYTF. Here the CDR3 DNA reads TGCGCCAGCAGCTTGGAGGCTGGGGCCGGCTACACCTTC.

The genes are TRBV29-1 and TRBJ1-1, with D uncertain. V lost 7 bases and J lost 0, with 6 bases in between. Per germline, CDR1 SQVTM and CDR2 ANQGSEA. The CDR3 is 11 residues long. The chain's CDR3 is CSAEMNTEAFF. For the CDR3, the DNA is TGCAGCGCCGAGATGAACACTGAAGCTTTCTTT.

V gene TRBV28 combines with J gene TRBJ2-7; 7 positions agree with TRBD1. From germline, CDR1 is MDHEN and CDR2 SYDVKM. The CDR3 extends over 15 amino acids. V shed 7 bases, J shed 0 bases, and the junction held 9 bases outside the gene matches. The CDR3 loop is CASNTKTGISYEQYF. The CDR3 nucleotides are TGTGCCAGCAATACCAAGACAGGGATCTCCTACGAGCAGTACTTC.

J is TRBJ2-1 and V is TRBV5-4; the match to TRBD2 covers 7 bases. Germline lookup yields CDR1 SGHNT and CDR2 YYREEE (reference sequence). The CDR3 consists of 17 residues. V shed 0 bases and J 4 bases; nucleotides not matched to a gene: 10. CDR3: CASSLALGGGRYNEQFF. The CDR3 region has the DNA TGTGCCAGCAGCTTGGCGCTTGGGGGGGGGAGGTACAATGAGCAGTTCTTC.

The chain carries TRBV6-1 and TRBJ1-2; no clear D gene. The CDR3 spans 14 residues. The germline CDR1 and CDR2 sequences are MNHNS and SASEGT. V shed 8 bases and J shed 3 bases, with 16 bases lying between them. The DNA of the CDR3 is TGTGCCAGCGGCATTCCAGCCAGCGACTATGGCTACACCTTC. Its protein is CASGIPASDYGYTF.

The chain employs TRBV5-6 and TRBJ1-3, with D tentatively TRBD1 (6 bases). CDR1 and CDR2 from the germline V gene are SGHDT and YYEEEE. V lost 2 bases, J lost 0 bases, and 15 bases lay in between. The CDR3 is 17 residues long. CDR3 residues: CASSLTGQTLSGNTIYF. In DNA, the CDR3 is TGTGCCAGCAGCTTAACCGGACAGACACTCTCTGGAAACACCATATATTTT. The full variable domain, rest sourced from reference TRBV5-6 and TRBJ1-3, is DAGVTQSPTHLIKTRGQQVTLRCSPKSGHDTVSWYQQALGQGPQFIFQYYEEEERQRGNFPDRFSGHQFPNYSSELNVNALLLGDSALYLCASSLTGQTLSGNTIYFGEGSWLTVV.

The rearrangement uses TRBV6-6 and TRBJ1-5; tentative D call: TRBD1 (5 bases). The length of the CDR3 is 14 residues. V was cut by 0 bases and J by 4 bases, with 7 bases left in between. Germline loops: CDR1 MNHNY, CDR2 SVGAGI (reference sequence). CDR3 loop: CASSYSAGNQPQHF. The CDR3 region has the DNA TGTGCCAGCAGTTACTCGGCAGGGAATCAGCCCCAGCATTTT.

This clone was seen only once. The rearrangement links TRBV19 to TRBJ2-7, with D perhaps matching TRBD2 (6 bases). Per germline, CDR1 LNHDA and CDR2 SQIVND (reference sequence). The V end was cut by 10 bases, the J end by 3 bases, with 19 bases between. The CDR3 is 14 residues long. In nucleotides, the CDR3 is TGTGCCACTAGGCGGGGATCAGGGCACTACGAGCAGTACTTC. Its protein product is CATRRGSGHYEQYF.

This clone has more than one count but fewer than ten. The rearrangement joins TRBV11-2 to TRBJ2-3; 11 nucleotides agree with TRBD2. The CDR3 loop spans 17 amino acids. Germline CDR1 reads SGHAT; CDR2 reads FQNNGV. The V segment lost 1 base and the J segment 3 bases; nucleotides outside the gene matches: 6. In DNA, the CDR3 is TGTGCCAGCAGCTTAGGACTAGCGGGGAGGAGGACAGATACGCAGTATTTT. This gives the protein CASSLGLAGRRTDTQYF.

V usage is TRBV28 and J usage is TRBJ2-2; the D gene is possibly TRBD2 (5 bases). Germline-derived CDR1 and CDR2 are MDHEN and SYDVKM. V dropped 5 bases and J dropped 0 bases, with 13 bases sitting between them. The CDR3 runs to 16 residues. Here the CDR3 reads CASSLTSGANTGELFF. The CDR3 DNA reads TGTGCCAGCAGTCTAACAAGCGGAGCGAACACCGGGGAGCTGTTTTTT.

The sample holds one count of this clone. The chain joins TRBV7-6 to TRBJ1-2; 8 nucleotides agree with TRBD1. CDR3 size: 14 residues. Germline V gives CDR1 SGHVS, CDR2 FNYEAQ. J lost 10 bases, V lost 1 base, and 8 bases had no gene match. The CDR3 bases are TGTGCCAGCAGCTTAGAAGGGACAGGATCCTTCTACACCTTC. It is translated as CASSLEGTGSFYTF.

The sample holds a few counts of this clone. The gene calls are TRBV9 and TRBJ2-1; maybe TRBD1 (6 bases). V shed 3 bases and J shed 6 bases, with 13 bases lying between them. The CDR3 runs to 14 residues. Per germline, CDR1 SGDLS and CDR2 YYNGEE. In DNA, the CDR3 is TGTGCCAGCAGCGGGACAGTTTTAGGCAATGAGCAGTTCTTC. It specifies CASSGTVLGNEQFF.

The chain employs TRBV20-1 and TRBJ1-1; no firm D call. The CDR3 runs 11 residues. V gave up 5 bases and J gave up 8 bases, with 12 bases separating them. CDR1 and CDR2 (germline): DFQATT, SNEGSKA (reference sequence). In DNA, the CDR3 is TGCAGTGCTTCCTCGAGAGCGGAAGCTTTCTTT. Protein product: CSASSRAEAFF.